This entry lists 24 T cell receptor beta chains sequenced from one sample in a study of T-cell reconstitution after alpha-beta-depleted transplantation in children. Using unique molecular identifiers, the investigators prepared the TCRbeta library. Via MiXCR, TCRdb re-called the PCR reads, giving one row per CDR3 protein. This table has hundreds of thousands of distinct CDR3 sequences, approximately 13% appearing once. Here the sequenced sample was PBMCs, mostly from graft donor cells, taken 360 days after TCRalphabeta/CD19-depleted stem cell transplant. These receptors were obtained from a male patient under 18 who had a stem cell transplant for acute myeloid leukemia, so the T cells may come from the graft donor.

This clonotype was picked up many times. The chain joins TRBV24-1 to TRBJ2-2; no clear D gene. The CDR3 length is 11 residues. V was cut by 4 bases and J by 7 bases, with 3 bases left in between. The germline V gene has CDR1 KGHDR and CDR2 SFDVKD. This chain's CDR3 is CATSDNGELFF. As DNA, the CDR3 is TGTGCCACCAGTGACAACGGGGAGCTGTTTTTT.

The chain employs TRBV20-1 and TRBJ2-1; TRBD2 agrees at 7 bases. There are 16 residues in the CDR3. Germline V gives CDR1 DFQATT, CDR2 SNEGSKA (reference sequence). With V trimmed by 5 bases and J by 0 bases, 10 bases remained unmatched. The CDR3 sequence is CSAPKAGPTSYNEQFF. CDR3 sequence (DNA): TGCAGTGCTCCAAAAGCGGGACCGACCTCCTACAATGAGCAGTTCTTC.

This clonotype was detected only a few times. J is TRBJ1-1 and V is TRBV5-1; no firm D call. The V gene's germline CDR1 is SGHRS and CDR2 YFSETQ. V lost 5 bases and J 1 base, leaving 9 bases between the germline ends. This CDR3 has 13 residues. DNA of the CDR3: TGCGCCAGCAGTCCAGCCGGGAACACTGAAGCTTTCTTT. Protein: CASSPAGNTEAFF.

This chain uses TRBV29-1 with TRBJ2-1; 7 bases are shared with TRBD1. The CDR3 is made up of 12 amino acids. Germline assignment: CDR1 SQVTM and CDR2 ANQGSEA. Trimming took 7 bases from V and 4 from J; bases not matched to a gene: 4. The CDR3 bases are TGCAGCGCCCGGGACAGTTACAATGAGCAGTTCTTC. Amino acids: CSARDSYNEQFF.

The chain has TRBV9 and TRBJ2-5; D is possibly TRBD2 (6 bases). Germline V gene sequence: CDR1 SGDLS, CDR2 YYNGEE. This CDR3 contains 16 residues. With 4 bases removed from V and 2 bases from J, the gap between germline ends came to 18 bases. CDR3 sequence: CASSSRGGLKQETQYF. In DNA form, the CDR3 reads TGTGCCAGCAGCTCTCGAGGAGGGCTGAAGCAAGAGACCCAGTACTTC.

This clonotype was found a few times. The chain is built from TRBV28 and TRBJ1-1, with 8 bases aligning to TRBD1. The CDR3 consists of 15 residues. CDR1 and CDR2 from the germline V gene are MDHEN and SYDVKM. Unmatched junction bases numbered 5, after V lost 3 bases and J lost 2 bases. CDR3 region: CASSLQGAPNTEAFF. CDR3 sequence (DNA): TGTGCCAGCAGTTTGCAGGGGGCCCCTAACACTGAAGCTTTCTTT.

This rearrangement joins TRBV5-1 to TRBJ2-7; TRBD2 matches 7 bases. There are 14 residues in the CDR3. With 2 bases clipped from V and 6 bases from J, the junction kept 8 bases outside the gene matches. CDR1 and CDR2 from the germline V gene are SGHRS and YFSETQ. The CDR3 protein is CASSLWRESSEQYF. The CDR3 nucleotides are TGCGCCAGCAGCTTATGGCGGGAGTCGAGCGAGCAGTACTTC.

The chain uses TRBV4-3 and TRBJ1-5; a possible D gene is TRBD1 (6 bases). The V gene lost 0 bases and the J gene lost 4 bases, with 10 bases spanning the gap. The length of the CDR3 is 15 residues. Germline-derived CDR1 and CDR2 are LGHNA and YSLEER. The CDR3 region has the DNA TGCGCCAGCAGCCAAGAAGAGGGGGAGAATCAGCCCCAGCATTTT. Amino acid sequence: CASSQEEGENQPQHF.

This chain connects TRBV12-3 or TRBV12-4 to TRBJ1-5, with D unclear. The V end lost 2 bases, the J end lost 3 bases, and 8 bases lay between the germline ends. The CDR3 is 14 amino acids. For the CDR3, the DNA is TGTGCCAGCAGTTTAAGGAACCTCAATCAGCCCCAGCATTTT. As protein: CASSLRNLNQPQHF.

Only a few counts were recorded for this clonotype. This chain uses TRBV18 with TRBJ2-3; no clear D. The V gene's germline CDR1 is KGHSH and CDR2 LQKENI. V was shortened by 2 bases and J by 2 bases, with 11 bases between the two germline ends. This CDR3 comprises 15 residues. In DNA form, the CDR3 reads TGTGCCAGCTCACCAGGCCAGGTTTCCACAGATACGCAGTATTTT. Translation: CASSPGQVSTDTQYF.

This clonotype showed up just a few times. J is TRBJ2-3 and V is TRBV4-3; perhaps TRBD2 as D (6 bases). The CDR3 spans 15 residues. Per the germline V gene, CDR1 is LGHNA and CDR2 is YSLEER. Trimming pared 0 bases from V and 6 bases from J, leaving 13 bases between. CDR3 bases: TGCGCCAGCAGCCAAGAAAGGCTAGGAGGGGATACGCAGTATTTT. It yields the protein CASSQERLGGDTQYF.

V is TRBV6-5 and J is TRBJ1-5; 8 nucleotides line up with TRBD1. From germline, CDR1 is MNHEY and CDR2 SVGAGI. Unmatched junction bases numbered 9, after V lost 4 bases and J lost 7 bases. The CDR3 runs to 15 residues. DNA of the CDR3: TGTGCCAGCAGTTCTACGGACAGGGTTGGACAGCCCCAGCATTTT. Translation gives CASSSTDRVGQPQHF.

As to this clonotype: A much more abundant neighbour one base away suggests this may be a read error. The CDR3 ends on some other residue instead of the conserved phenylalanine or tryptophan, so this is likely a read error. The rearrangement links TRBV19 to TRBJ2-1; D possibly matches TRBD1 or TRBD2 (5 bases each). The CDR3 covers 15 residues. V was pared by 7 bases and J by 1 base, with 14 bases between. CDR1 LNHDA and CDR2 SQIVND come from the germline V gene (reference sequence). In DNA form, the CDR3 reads TGTGCCAGTACCCCGGGGCAGGGTTCCTACAATGAGCAGTTCTAC. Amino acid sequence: CASTPGQGSYNEQFY.

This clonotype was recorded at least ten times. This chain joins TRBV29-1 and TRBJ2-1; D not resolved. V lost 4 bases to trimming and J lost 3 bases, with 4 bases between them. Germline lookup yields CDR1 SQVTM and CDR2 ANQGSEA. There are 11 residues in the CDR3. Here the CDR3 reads CSVGRYNEQFF. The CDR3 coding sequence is TGCAGCGTTGGACGCTACAATGAGCAGTTCTTC.

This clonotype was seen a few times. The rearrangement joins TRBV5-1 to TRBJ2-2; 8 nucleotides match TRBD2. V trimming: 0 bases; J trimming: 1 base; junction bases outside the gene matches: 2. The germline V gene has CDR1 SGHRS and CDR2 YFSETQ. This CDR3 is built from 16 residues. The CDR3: CASSLVSGMNTGELFF. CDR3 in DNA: TGCGCCAGCAGCTTGGTTAGCGGGATGAACACCGGGGAGCTGTTTTTT.

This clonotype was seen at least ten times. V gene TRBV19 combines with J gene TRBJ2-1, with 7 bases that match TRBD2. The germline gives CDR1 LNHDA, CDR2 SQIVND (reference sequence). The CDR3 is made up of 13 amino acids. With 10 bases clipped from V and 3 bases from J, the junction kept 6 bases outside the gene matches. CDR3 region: CATKREGYNEQFF. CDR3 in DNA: TGTGCCACCAAGCGGGAAGGCTACAATGAGCAGTTCTTC.

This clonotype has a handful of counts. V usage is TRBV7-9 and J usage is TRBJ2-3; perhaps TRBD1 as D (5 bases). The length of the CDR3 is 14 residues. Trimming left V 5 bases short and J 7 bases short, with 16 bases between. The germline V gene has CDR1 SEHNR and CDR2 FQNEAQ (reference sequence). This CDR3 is CASSPANQGHTQYF. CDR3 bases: TGTGCCAGCAGCCCCGCTAATCAGGGTCATACGCAGTATTTT.

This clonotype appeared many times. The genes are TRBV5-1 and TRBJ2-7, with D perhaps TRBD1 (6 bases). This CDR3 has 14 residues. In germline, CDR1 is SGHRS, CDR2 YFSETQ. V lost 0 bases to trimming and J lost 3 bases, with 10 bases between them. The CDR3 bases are TGCGCCAGCAGCTTGGACAGGGACGGCTACGAGCAGTACTTC. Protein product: CASSLDRDGYEQYF.

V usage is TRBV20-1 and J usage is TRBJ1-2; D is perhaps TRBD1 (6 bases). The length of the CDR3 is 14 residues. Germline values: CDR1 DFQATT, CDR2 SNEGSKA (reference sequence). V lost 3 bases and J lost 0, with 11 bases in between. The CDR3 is CSASETGTNYGYTF. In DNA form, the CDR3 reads TGCAGTGCTAGCGAAACAGGGACTAACTATGGCTACACCTTC.

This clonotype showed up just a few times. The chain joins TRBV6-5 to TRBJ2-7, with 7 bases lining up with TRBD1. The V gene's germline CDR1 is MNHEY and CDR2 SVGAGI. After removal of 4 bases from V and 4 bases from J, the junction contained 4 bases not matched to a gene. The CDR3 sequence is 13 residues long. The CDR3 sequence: CASSFTGEYEQYF. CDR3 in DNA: TGTGCCAGCAGTTTTACAGGGGAGTACGAGCAGTACTTC.

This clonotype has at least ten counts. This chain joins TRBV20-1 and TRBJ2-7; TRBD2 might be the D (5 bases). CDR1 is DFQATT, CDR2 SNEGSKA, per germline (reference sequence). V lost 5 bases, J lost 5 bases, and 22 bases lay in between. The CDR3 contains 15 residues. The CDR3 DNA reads TGCAGTGCTTCTGGAGGACTCCGGGGTTCTAACGAGCAGTACTTC. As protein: CSASGGLRGSNEQYF.

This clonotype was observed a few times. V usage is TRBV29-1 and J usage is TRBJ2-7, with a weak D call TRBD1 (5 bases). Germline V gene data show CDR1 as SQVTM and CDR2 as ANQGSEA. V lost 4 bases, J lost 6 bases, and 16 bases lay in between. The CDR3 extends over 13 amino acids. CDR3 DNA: TGCAGCGTTGGGGGCTCTGTGGGCTCCGAGCAGTACTTC. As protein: CSVGGSVGSEQYF.

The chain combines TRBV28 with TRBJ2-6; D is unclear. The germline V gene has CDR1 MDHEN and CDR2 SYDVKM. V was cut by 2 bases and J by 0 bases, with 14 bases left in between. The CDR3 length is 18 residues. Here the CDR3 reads CASSLTVIGISGANVLTF. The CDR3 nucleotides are TGTGCCAGCAGTTTAACGGTCATAGGCATCTCTGGGGCCAACGTCCTGACTTTC.

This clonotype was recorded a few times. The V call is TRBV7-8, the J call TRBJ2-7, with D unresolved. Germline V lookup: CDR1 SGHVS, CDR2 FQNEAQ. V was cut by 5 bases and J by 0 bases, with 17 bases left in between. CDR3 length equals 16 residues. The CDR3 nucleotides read TGTGCCAGCAGCCCTAGGCCCAGCTGGACCTCCTACGAGCAGTACTTC. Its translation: CASSPRPSWTSYEQYF.